This passage covers 26 T cell receptor beta chains from one sample sequenced in a study of identical twins. From the 5' RACE reads, TCRdb called clonotypes with MiXCR, one entry per CDR3 protein. The data hold 690,000 or so distinct CDR3 sequences, with under 9% observed a single time. A further study also used this sample, focusing on yellow fever vaccine responses in identical twins.

The sample taken for sequencing was PBMCs. The receptors stem from a woman aged 18-30 years in good health.

This clonotype appeared many times. The chain has TRBV29-1 and TRBJ2-7; D remains unclear. The CDR3 extends over 12 amino acids. Germline-derived CDR1 and CDR2 are SQVTM and ANQGSEA. The ends were cut back, 4 bases at V and 1 base at J, with 8 bases in the middle. CDR3 amino acids: CSVVTVSYEQYF. The CDR3 DNA follows: TGCAGCGTTGTGACGGTGTCCTACGAGCAGTACTTC.

This clonotype was recorded a few times. The chain couples TRBV12-3 or TRBV12-4 to TRBJ2-3, with TRBD2 identical over 13 bases. The junction had 10 bases not matched to a gene; V was cut back by 5 bases and J by 8 bases. The CDR3 is made up of 16 amino acids. CDR3 nucleotide sequence: TGTGCCAGCAGTCCGTGGACTAGCGGGGGCCAGGGTACGCAGTATTTT. Its protein product is CASSPWTSGGQGTQYF.

This sequence joins TRBV7-3 and TRBJ1-1; a possible D gene is TRBD1 (5 bases). There are 15 residues in the CDR3. The germline gives CDR1 SGHTA, CDR2 FQGTGA. V was cut by 5 bases and J by 1 base, with 14 bases left in between. CDR3 bases: TGTGCCAGCAGCCGTTCCGGGGCGGAGAACACTGAAGCTTTCTTT. Protein: CASSRSGAENTEAFF.

This clonotype was counted between two and nine times. This chain uses TRBV7-2 with TRBJ2-7, with D maybe TRBD1 (6 bases). Germline CDR1 and CDR2: SGHTA and FQGNSA. CDR3 length: 14 amino acids. Trimming shortened V by 6 bases and J by 4 bases, and 16 bases separated the two germline ends. CDR3 loop: CASRHTGLGYEQYF. The CDR3 DNA reads TGTGCCAGCAGGCACACAGGGCTTGGGTACGAGCAGTACTTC.

This clonotype showed up just a few times. The chain has TRBV5-6 and TRBJ2-7; 8 nucleotides align to TRBD2. This CDR3 comprises 12 residues. Germline CDR1 reads SGHDT; CDR2 reads YYEEEE. The junction had 5 bases not matched to a gene; V was cut back by 6 bases and J by 6 bases. The CDR3 is CASTTAGGEQYF. CDR3 in DNA: TGTGCCAGCACCACGGCGGGGGGCGAGCAGTACTTC.

This clonotype was seen repeatedly, ten times or more. The V call is TRBV20-1, the J call TRBJ2-7; perhaps TRBD2 as D (5 bases). This CDR3 is built from 13 residues. Germline V gene data show CDR1 as DFQATT and CDR2 as SNEGSKA (reference sequence). V was clipped by 6 bases and J by 1 base, with 13 bases between them. The CDR3 spells CSAKPDYSYEQYF. Here the CDR3 DNA reads TGCAGTGCCAAACCCGACTATTCCTACGAGCAGTACTTC.

The chain joins TRBV11-2 to TRBJ2-1; 11 bases are a match to TRBD2. Germline V gene data show CDR1 as SGHAT and CDR2 as FQNNGV. This CDR3 is built from 15 residues. The trim removed 4 bases at V and 4 bases at J, leaving 3 bases unmatched. The CDR3 here is CASSWGLAAYNEQFF. The DNA of the CDR3 is TGTGCCAGCAGCTGGGGACTAGCGGCGTACAATGAGCAGTTCTTC.

The chain employs TRBV5-1 and TRBJ2-2; 7 bases align to TRBD2. V was pared by 4 bases and J by 0 bases, with 3 bases of the junction left unmatched. Per the germline V gene, CDR1 is SGHRS and CDR2 is YFSETQ. CDR3 length: 15 amino acids. The CDR3 region has the DNA TGCGCCAGCAGCAGCGGGGCACCGAACACCGGGGAGCTGTTTTTT. Residues: CASSSGAPNTGELFF.

The sample holds many counts of this clonotype. The V gene is TRBV5-1, the J gene TRBJ2-2; 8 bases fit TRBD1. Germline V lookup: CDR1 SGHRS, CDR2 YFSETQ. The trim removed 4 bases at V and 6 bases at J, leaving 11 bases unmatched. The CDR3 is made up of 16 amino acids. The CDR3 is CASSQPQGALAGELFF. DNA of the CDR3: TGCGCCAGCAGCCAACCGCAGGGGGCGCTGGCCGGGGAGCTGTTTTTT. The full variable domain, with the rest looked up from reference TRBV5-1 and TRBJ2-2, is KAGVTQTPRYLIKTRGQQVTLSCSPISGHRSVSWYQQTPGQGLQFLFEYFSETQRNKGNFPGRFSGRQFSNSRSEMNVSTLELGDSALYLCASSQPQGALAGELFFGEGSRLTVL.

This clonotype was observed a few times. J is TRBJ2-7 and V is TRBV7-9, with unresolved D. This CDR3 contains 17 residues. V lost 4 bases and J lost 0, with 19 bases in between. Germline CDR1 reads SEHNR; CDR2 reads FQNEAQ (reference sequence). The CDR3 DNA reads as TGTGCCAGCAGCTCTTCCACGCCCCAGGAACACTCCTACGAGCAGTACTTC. Protein product: CASSSSTPQEHSYEQYF.

This clonotype came up a few times. This chain's CDR3 is CASSELTDNEQFF. CDR3 bases: TGTGCCAGCAGTGAATTGACAGACAATGAGCAGTTCTTC. The chain recombines TRBV2 with TRBJ2-1, with D maybe TRBD1 (5 bases). This CDR3 has 13 residues. Germline V gene lookup returns CDR1 SNHLY and CDR2 FYNNEI. Trimming took 2 bases from V and 5 from J, leaving 7 bases between them.

This chain connects TRBV7-9 to TRBJ2-1, with D possibly matching TRBD2 (6 bases). Between the trimmed V and J ends, which lost 1 base and 3 bases, there was a span of 10 bases. The CDR3 length is 15 residues. Germline values: CDR1 SEHNR, CDR2 FQNEAQ (reference sequence). DNA for the CDR3: TGTGCCAGCAGCTTAGTTGGCGGGAACTACAATGAGCAGTTCTTC. Protein sequence: CASSLVGGNYNEQFF.

This clonotype was picked up a small number of times. The chain links TRBV6-5 to TRBJ2-7, with 7 bases identical to TRBD1. Germline loops: CDR1 MNHEY, CDR2 SVGAGI. The CDR3 totals 15 residues. V trimming: 6 bases; J trimming: 6 bases; junction bases outside the gene matches: 14. CDR3 sequence reads: CASSLQGSVSIEQYF. CDR3 nucleotide sequence: TGTGCCAGCAGCTTACAGGGGTCGGTCTCGATCGAGCAGTACTTC.

The genes are TRBV11-2 and TRBJ2-7; tentatively, D is TRBD1 (6 bases). Germline V gene lookup returns CDR1 SGHAT and CDR2 FQNNGV. V dropped 2 bases and J dropped 3 bases, with 8 bases sitting between them. The CDR3 sequence is 13 residues long. The CDR3 DNA reads as TGTGCCAGCAGCTTAAGGGGGTACTACGAGCAGTACTTC. The encoded protein is CASSLRGYYEQYF.

This clonotype was picked up a small number of times. CDR3 nucleotides: TGTGCCAGCAGCACGGGGCAGATAGCCAAAAACATTCAGTACTTC. It codes for CASSTGQIAKNIQYF. This chain joins TRBV6-2 or TRBV6-3 and TRBJ2-4; perhaps D is TRBD1 or TRBD2 (5 bases each). CDR3 length: 15 amino acids. V lost 6 bases, J lost 0 bases, and 12 bases lay in between. The germline gives CDR1 MNHEY, CDR2 SVGEGT.

This clonotype came up a few times. The chain combines TRBV14 with TRBJ2-7; D possibly uses TRBD1 or TRBD2 (5 bases each). Germline CDR1 SGHDN, CDR2 FVKESK. The length of the CDR3 is 19 residues. V was shortened by 1 base and J by 4 bases, with 26 bases between the two germline ends. CDR3 sequence reads: CASSQASNDRGLFLYEQYF. The CDR3 DNA sequence: TGTGCCAGCAGCCAAGCCTCGAACGACCGGGGCCTCTTTTTATACGAGCAGTACTTC. Combining the CDR3 with reference TRBV14 and TRBJ2-7 gives the whole variable domain EAGVTQFPSHSVIEKGQTVTLRCDPISGHDNLYWYRRVMGKEIKFLLHFVKESKQDESGMPNNRFLAERTGGTYSTLKVQPAELEDSGVYFCASSQASNDRGLFLYEQYFGPGTRLTVT.

At least ten counts were recorded for this clonotype. V usage is TRBV6-5 and J usage is TRBJ2-3; D is unclear. The V end was cut by 0 bases, the J end by 2 bases, with 12 bases between. Germline V lookup: CDR1 MNHEY, CDR2 SVGAGI. This CDR3 comprises 16 residues. CDR3 region: CASSYSTLSLTDTQYF. The CDR3 DNA follows: TGTGCCAGCAGTTACTCGACCTTATCCCTCACAGATACGCAGTATTTT.

In its sample, this clonotype was seen many times. The chain has TRBV11-2 and TRBJ2-5, with 8 nucleotides matching TRBD2. This CDR3 contains 16 residues. V shed 6 bases, J shed 7 bases, and the junction held 16 bases outside the gene matches. CDR1 is SGHAT and CDR2 is FQNNGV in the germline V gene. CDR3 region: CASRSKAGVESTTQYF. CDR3 bases: TGTGCCAGCAGATCCAAAGCGGGAGTGGAGAGTACGACCCAGTACTTC.

The chain couples TRBV19 to TRBJ2-2; no clear D. This CDR3 contains 14 residues. V was cut by 3 bases and J by 6 bases, with 11 bases left in between. Germline CDR1 LNHDA, CDR2 SQIVND (reference sequence). CDR3 nucleotides: TGTGCCAGTAGTATCCACGGCTCCGCCGGGGAGCTGTTTTTT. As protein: CASSIHGSAGELFF.

CDR3 sequence: CSARVQVATEAFF. In nucleotides, the CDR3 is TGCAGTGCTAGGGTACAGGTGGCCACTGAAGCTTTCTTT. The V call is TRBV20-1, the J call TRBJ1-1; D possibly corresponds to TRBD1 (5 bases). The ends were cut back, 3 bases at V and 4 bases at J, with 12 bases in the middle. The germline V gene has CDR1 DFQATT and CDR2 SNEGSKA (reference sequence). The CDR3 length is 13 residues.

In its sample, this clonotype was seen a few times. The chain recombines TRBV7-6 with TRBJ2-3; perhaps TRBD1 as D (5 bases). V dropped 2 bases and J dropped 2 bases, with 11 bases sitting between them. The CDR3 runs to 15 residues. CDR1 and CDR2 (germline): SGHVS, FNYEAQ. The DNA for the CDR3 is TGTGCCAGCAGCTTATTGGGGCAGCTCACAGATACGCAGTATTTT. Amino acids: CASSLLGQLTDTQYF.

This clonotype showed up just a few times. The chain links TRBV2 to TRBJ2-1, with unresolved D. CDR3 length equals 15 residues. Germline V lookup: CDR1 SNHLY, CDR2 FYNNEI. Trimming cost V 5 bases and J 5 bases, with 16 bases left between them. The DNA of the CDR3 is TGTGCCAGCAGTCCCATGGGAACGCGAAACAATGAGCAGTTCTTC. This translates into CASSPMGTRNNEQFF.

This clonotype was detected many times. This chain connects TRBV3-1 to TRBJ1-6; tentatively, D is TRBD1 (5 bases). The CDR3 has 14 amino acids. Trimming cost V 4 bases and J 5 bases, with 9 bases left between them. Germline V gene sequence: CDR1 LGHDT, CDR2 YNNKEL (reference sequence). The CDR3 DNA reads TGTGCCAGCAGCCTGGGACGGGATAATTCACCCCTCCACTTT. Its protein product is CASSLGRDNSPLHF.

V is TRBV7-9 and J is TRBJ2-2, with 9 bases aligning to TRBD2. The V segment lost 6 bases and the J segment 1 base; nucleotides outside the gene matches: 3. The CDR3 totals 15 residues. The germline gives CDR1 SEHNR, CDR2 FQNEAQ (reference sequence). The CDR3 loop is CASRNSGGNTGELFF. The CDR3 DNA is TGTGCCAGCAGAAATAGCGGGGGGAACACCGGGGAGCTGTTTTTT.

This clonotype was counted a few times. The chain recombines TRBV7-2 with TRBJ2-7; D is unclear. Trimming removed 5 bases from V and 5 bases from J, with 13 bases in between. The CDR3 is 13 residues long. Germline-derived CDR1 and CDR2 are SGHTA and FQGNSA. In DNA form, the CDR3 reads TGTGCCAGCAGCCCTTGGGTTTTAGACGAGCAGTACTTC. It yields the protein CASSPWVLDEQYF.

The V gene is TRBV20-1, the J gene TRBJ2-3; either TRBD1 or TRBD2 may supply D (5 bases each). The CDR3 is 14 residues long. CDR1 and CDR2 (germline): DFQATT, SNEGSKA (reference sequence). Trimming took 6 bases from V and 2 from J, leaving 15 bases between them. The CDR3 region has the DNA TGCAGTGCGATCGGGACCATTATCACAGATACGCAGTATTTT. Translating gives CSAIGTIITDTQYF.